These 19 T cell receptor beta chains came from one sample sequenced in a study of quantifying T cell responses using KT2 cells. Study context: TCR alpha and beta constant-region primers primed reverse transcription of RNA.

The cDNA 3' end received a ligated oligonucleotide with a UMI. First-round PCR used roughly 4 cycles and beta primers RC1.1 and RC1.2 covering TRBC1 and TRBC2. MiXCR, run by TCRdb on the UMI-ligation and nested PCR reads, gives a single entry per CDR3 protein. The table includes about 32,000 distinct CDR3 sequences, approximately 7% detected once. Sequenced material: PBMCs spiked with cells of the T cell clone KT2. Receptors originate from a human donor.

This clonotype was counted many times. The chain carries TRBV5-1 and TRBJ2-7; no reliable D call. This CDR3 is built from 16 residues. Germline-derived CDR1 and CDR2 are SGHRS and YFSETQ. Trimming left V 0 bases short and J 0 bases short, with 13 bases between. Here the CDR3 DNA reads TGCGCCAGCAGCTTGGTCGCGCTCCCAAGCTCCTACGAGCAGTACTTC. This sequence encodes CASSLVALPSSYEQYF. The variable domain in full, completed from reference TRBV5-1 and TRBJ2-7, reads KAGVTQTPRYLIKTRGQQVTLSCSPISGHRSVSWYQQTPGQGLQFLFEYFSETQRNKGNFPGRFSGRQFSNSRSEMNVSTLELGDSALYLCASSLVALPSSYEQYFGPGTRLTVT.

This clonotype was recorded many times. The chain carries TRBV6-4 and TRBJ2-3; 11 bases align to TRBD2. Germline V lookup: CDR1 MRHNA, CDR2 SNTAGT. This CDR3 has 15 amino acids. The junction had 5 bases not matched to a gene; V was cut back by 5 bases and J by 4 bases. As DNA, the CDR3 is TGTGCCAGCAGTAGTAGCGGGGGGGCGGCAGATACGCAGTATTTT. Translated, it gives CASSSSGGAADTQYF.

This clonotype appeared many times. CDR3 loop: CSASRWRITYNEQFF. Written as DNA, the CDR3 is TGCAGTGCTAGTCGGTGGCGGATTACCTACAATGAGCAGTTCTTC. The chain links TRBV20-1 to TRBJ2-1; D remains ambiguous. Germline values: CDR1 DFQATT, CDR2 SNEGSKA (reference sequence). V was clipped by 3 bases and J by 2 bases, with 14 bases between them. The CDR3 runs to 15 residues.

V is TRBV5-6 and J is TRBJ1-2; 8 nucleotides line up with TRBD1. This CDR3 is 14 amino acids long. J was trimmed by 5 bases and V by 4 bases; bases with no gene match: 7. Germline values: CDR1 SGHDT, CDR2 YYEEEE. The CDR3 region is CASSTAGQVYGYTF. CDR3 bases: TGTGCCAGCAGCACTGCGGGACAGGTTTATGGCTACACCTTC.

The chain combines TRBV6-1 with TRBJ1-4; 10 bases agree with TRBD1. CDR1 and CDR2 from the germline V gene are MNHNS and SASEGT. V was pared by 7 bases and J by 0 bases, with 11 bases of the junction left unmatched. The CDR3 length is 18 residues. CDR3 loop: CASNEGTGEGATNEKLFF. The CDR3 nucleotides are TGTGCCAGCAACGAAGGGACAGGGGAAGGAGCAACTAATGAAAAACTGTTTTTT.

There are a few counts of this clonotype. The chain links TRBV2 to TRBJ2-5; D possibly uses TRBD1 or TRBD2 (5 bases each). V was cut by 11 bases and J by 3 bases, with 19 bases left in between. CDR1 is SNHLY, CDR2 FYNNEI, per germline. This CDR3 has 14 amino acids. Here the CDR3 reads CASRGGANKETQYF. The CDR3 DNA sequence: TGTGCCTCCCGGGGTGGGGCTAACAAAGAGACCCAGTACTTC. Complete variable domain (other parts from reference TRBV2 and TRBJ2-5): EPEVTQTPSHQVTQMGQEVILRCVPISNHLYFYWYRQILGQKVEFLVSFYNNEISEKSEIFDDQFSVERPDGSNFTLKIRSTKLEDSAMYFCASRGGANKETQYFGPGTRLLVL.

The chain combines TRBV7-9 with TRBJ1-1; no firm D call. CDR1 is SEHNR and CDR2 is FQNEAQ in the germline V gene (reference sequence). This CDR3 region has 15 residues. The ends were cut back, 1 base at V and 1 base at J, with 10 bases in the middle. CDR3 in amino acids: CASSLGRMGNTEAFF. CDR3 DNA sequence: TGTGCCAGCAGCTTAGGGCGGATGGGGAACACTGAAGCTTTCTTT.

The chain is built from TRBV10-2 and TRBJ1-3, with a possible D match to TRBD1 (6 bases). Trimming pared 2 bases from V and 0 bases from J, leaving 8 bases between. CDR1 is WSHSY, CDR2 SAAADI, per germline. The length of the CDR3 is 15 residues. The CDR3 DNA follows: TGCGCCAGCAGTGAGCCCAGGGGCTCTGGAAACACCATATATTTT. Protein: CASSEPRGSGNTIYF.

This clonotype was seen a few times. The chain employs TRBV29-1 and TRBJ1-5; D unresolved. The CDR3 extends over 16 amino acids. Germline V gives CDR1 SQVTM, CDR2 ANQGSEA. The V and J ends lost 1 base and 0 bases respectively, with 13 bases between them. The CDR3 protein is CSVEGFAFYSNQPQHF. The CDR3 nucleotides are TGCAGCGTTGAAGGGTTCGCTTTTTATAGCAATCAGCCCCAGCATTTT.

This clonotype was observed many times. The gene calls are TRBV27 and TRBJ2-3; D not certain. Germline lookup yields CDR1 MNHEY and CDR2 SMNVEV (reference sequence). The CDR3 length is 14 residues. Trimming cost V 3 bases and J 2 bases, with 9 bases left between them. CDR3 amino acids: CASSLVVPTDTQYF. CDR3 DNA sequence: TGTGCCAGCAGTTTGGTGGTCCCCACAGATACGCAGTATTTT.

This clonotype was seen at least ten times. J is TRBJ2-1 and V is TRBV20-1; 7 bases map to TRBD2. The CDR3 has 15 residues. CDR1 and CDR2 from the germline V gene are DFQATT and SNEGSKA (reference sequence). V shed 0 bases and J 0 bases; nucleotides not matched to a gene: 2. The CDR3 loop is CSARERGSSYNEQFF. The CDR3 coding sequence is TGCAGTGCTAGAGAGCGGGGGAGCTCCTACAATGAGCAGTTCTTC.

There are many counts of this clonotype. The chain recombines TRBV12-3 or TRBV12-4 with TRBJ1-5; a weak D match, TRBD1 (6 bases). With 3 bases removed from V and 5 bases from J, the gap between germline ends came to 11 bases. This CDR3 comprises 14 residues. The CDR3 coding sequence is TGTGCCAGCAGTTTGAACAGGGTGGATCAGCCCCAGCATTTT. Amino acids: CASSLNRVDQPQHF.

This clonotype has a count of ten or more. V gene TRBV7-2 combines with J gene TRBJ2-7, with TRBD1 matching 9 bases. The CDR3 totals 15 residues. Trimming took 5 bases from V and 4 from J; bases not matched to a gene: 9. Germline CDR1 is SGHTA and CDR2 is FQGNSA. The CDR3 loop is CASSPRTGVEYEQYF. The CDR3 DNA follows: TGTGCCAGCAGCCCTCGGACAGGGGTCGAGTACGAGCAGTACTTC.

This clonotype was picked up a small number of times. The CDR3 loop is CASSSISGTPYEQYF. In nucleotides, the CDR3 is TGTGCCAGCAGTTCTATTAGCGGGACGCCCTACGAGCAGTACTTC. The rearrangement uses TRBV6-5 and TRBJ2-7; 8 bases fit TRBD2. The V gene end was trimmed by 4 bases and the J gene end by 2 bases; junction bases not matched to a gene: 7. The germline V gene has CDR1 MNHEY and CDR2 SVGAGI. This CDR3 is 15 amino acids long.

This clonotype has more than one count but fewer than ten. The chain carries TRBV20-1 and TRBJ2-1, with 9 nucleotides matching TRBD2. V lost 6 bases and J lost 4; bases outside the gene matches: 22. The CDR3 runs 19 residues. Per germline, CDR1 DFQATT and CDR2 SNEGSKA (reference sequence). This CDR3 is CSASPPSGVPLGIYNEQFF. The CDR3 nucleotides read TGCAGTGCCAGTCCCCCTAGCGGGGTCCCCCTGGGGATTTACAATGAGCAGTTCTTC.

The rearrangement joins TRBV6-6 to TRBJ2-2; 9 nucleotides line up with TRBD1. This CDR3 comprises 15 residues. V lost 7 bases, J lost 3 bases, and 6 bases stayed unmatched. In germline, CDR1 is MNHNY, CDR2 SVGAGI (reference sequence). The CDR3 here is CASTIQGADTGELFF. Here the CDR3 DNA reads TGTGCCAGCACCATACAGGGGGCGGACACCGGGGAGCTGTTTTTT.

In this sample, this clonotype turned up a few times. The chain recombines TRBV3-1 with TRBJ1-1; D unclear. Per germline, CDR1 LGHDT and CDR2 YNNKEL (reference sequence). The CDR3 has 13 residues. V gave up 6 bases and J gave up 1 base, with 9 bases separating them. As DNA, the CDR3 is TGTGCCAGCAGAACCGCAGGGAACACTGAAGCTTTCTTT. It is translated as CASRTAGNTEAFF.

This clonotype was counted at least ten times. The chain has TRBV6-2 or TRBV6-3 and TRBJ2-7, with D perhaps being TRBD1 or TRBD2 (6 bases each). Trimming cost V 7 bases and J 4 bases, with 14 bases left between them. The germline gives CDR1 MNHEY, CDR2 SVGEGT. CDR3 length equals 13 residues. This chain's CDR3 is CASKGVGGYEQYF. In DNA form, the CDR3 reads TGTGCCAGCAAGGGGGTCGGGGGTTACGAGCAGTACTTC.

This clonotype was detected only a few times. The chain joins TRBV20-1 to TRBJ1-1; D call uncertain. Per germline, CDR1 DFQATT and CDR2 SNEGSKA (reference sequence). This CDR3 comprises 14 residues. V shed 0 bases and J shed 0 bases, with 8 bases lying between them. The CDR3 loop is CSAREVIMNTEAFF. DNA of the CDR3: TGCAGTGCTAGAGAGGTTATTATGAACACTGAAGCTTTCTTT.